This entry lists 8 T cell receptor beta chains sequenced from one sample in a study of neoadjuvant anti-PD-1 for oral cavity cancer. Using immunoSEQ multiplex PCR, the repertoire was profiled, and TCRdb retains in-frame clones only, with some absent. The sample yields 30,000 to 35,000 clones, around nine tenths seen once. The sequencing used PBMCs, collected before nivolumab (anti-PD-1) treatment. The receptors shown here come from a person between 40 and 85 years old with oral cavity squamous cell carcinoma.

The V call is TRBV2, the J call TRBJ1-6; the match to TRBD1 covers 11 bases. The germline CDR1 and CDR2 sequences are SNHLY and FYNNEI. The CDR3 runs 13 residues. Trimming took 11 bases from V and 8 from J; bases not matched to a gene: 5. Here the CDR3 reads CARGQGADSPLHF. In nucleotides, the CDR3 is TGTGCCCGCGGACAGGGGGCGGATTCACCCCTCCACTTT.

This rearrangement joins TRBV5-4 to TRBJ1-1; D gene uncertain. This CDR3 contains 15 residues. CDR1 and CDR2 (germline): SGHNT, YYREEE (reference sequence). The germline V and J ends were trimmed by 4 bases and 0 bases, with 13 bases remaining between them. The CDR3 DNA is TGTGCCAGCAGCCCTTCGAACCGCATGAACACTGAAGCTTTCTTT. Translated: CASSPSNRMNTEAFF.

The gene calls are TRBV2 and TRBJ1-1, with D unresolved. The CDR3 length is 15 residues. V lost 8 bases and J 0 bases, leaving 16 bases between the germline ends. Germline CDR1 reads SNHLY; CDR2 reads FYNNEI. The CDR3 DNA reads TGTGCCAGCTCTGCAGAAATAGGGTTGAACACTGAAGCTTTCTTT. Protein sequence: CASSAEIGLNTEAFF. Full variable domain (rest looked up from reference TRBV2 and TRBJ1-1): EPEVTQTPSHQVTQMGQEVILRCVPISNHLYFYWYRQILGQKVEFLVSFYNNEISEKSEIFDDQFSVERPDGSNFTLKIRSTKLEDSAMYFCASSAEIGLNTEAFFGQGTRLTVV.

Here the CDR3 DNA reads TGTGCCAGCAGCGTAGAACAGCGGGGGGGCCACAATGAGCAGTTCTTC. Amino acids: CASSVEQRGGHNEQFF. J is TRBJ2-1 and V is TRBV9; 10 nucleotides match TRBD2. V dropped 0 bases and J dropped 5; count of bases not matched to a gene: 5. Germline loops: CDR1 SGDLS, CDR2 YYNGEE. The CDR3 is 16 residues long.

This clone appeared a single time. The chain uses TRBV19 and TRBJ1-5; 12 bases are a match to TRBD1. The V segment lost 1 base and the J segment 6 bases; nucleotides outside the gene matches: 7. CDR3 length: 17 amino acids. The germline V gene has CDR1 LNHDA and CDR2 SQIVND (reference sequence). CDR3: CASSIGRDRGHSQPQHF. The CDR3 DNA reads as TGTGCCAGTAGTATAGGCCGGGACAGGGGGCACAGTCAGCCCCAGCATTTT. Based on the CDR3 plus reference TRBV19 and TRBJ1-5, the full variable domain is DGGITQSPKYLFRKEGQNVTLSCEQNLNHDAMYWYRQDPGQGLRLIYYSQIVNDFQKGDIAEGYSVSREKKESFPLTVTSAQKNPTAFYLCASSIGRDRGHSQPQHFGDGTRLSIL.

The V call is TRBV19, the J call TRBJ1-2; no definite D call. The V gene lost 4 bases and the J gene lost 2 bases, with 8 bases spanning the gap. The CDR3 is made up of 13 amino acids. Germline CDR1 reads LNHDA; CDR2 reads SQIVND (reference sequence). The CDR3 DNA is TGTGCCAGTAGTAGACGGAGCAACTATGGCTACACCTTC. Protein: CASSRRSNYGYTF. Full variable domain (outside the CDR3, taken from reference TRBV19 and TRBJ1-2): DGGITQSPKYLFRKEGQNVTLSCEQNLNHDAMYWYRQDPGQGLRLIYYSQIVNDFQKGDIAEGYSVSREKKESFPLTVTSAQKNPTAFYLCASSRRSNYGYTFGSGTRLTVV.

The rearrangement joins TRBV19 to TRBJ1-1, with D possibly matching TRBD1 (5 bases). Per the germline V gene, CDR1 is LNHDA and CDR2 is SQIVND (reference sequence). Trimming left V 4 bases short and J 3 bases short, with 18 bases between. The CDR3 sequence is 16 residues long. Written as DNA, the CDR3 is TGTGCCAGTAGTAAGTGGGACGCCTCCAGGGACACTGAAGCTTTCTTT. The encoded protein is CASSKWDASRDTEAFF.

This clone came up once. V is TRBV6-1 and J is TRBJ1-1, with D tentatively TRBD1 (5 bases). Germline CDR1 reads MNHNS; CDR2 reads SASEGT. Trimming removed 5 bases from V and 4 bases from J, with 14 bases in between. CDR3 size: 14 residues. The CDR3 DNA reads as TGTGCCAGCAGTAGGGGCGGGGACCTCACTGAAGCTTTCTTT. It is translated as CASSRGGDLTEAFF.